The T cell receptor (beta chain) under discussion was sequenced for a study of T cell clonality in common variable immunodeficiency. Blood samples were heparinized, about 4.5 to 8 ml per donor. Findings of the study overall: Repertoire-complication correlations in CVID were limited by patient heterogeneity. In common variable immunodeficiency, TCR beta chains reportedly carried fewer deletions and N-nucleotide insertions. Compared with controls, CVID subjects had fewer shared TCRbeta clones.

Libraries were prepared by immunoSEQ multiplex PCR; TCRdb keeps only in-frame clonotypes and omits some of them. The sample contains more than 30,000 clones, none of them singletons. V lost 1 base, J lost 4 bases, and 6 bases lay in between. Germline V gene sequence: CDR1 SGHTA, CDR2 FQGNSA. The CDR3 contains 13 residues. This clone was counted many times. The antigen is undetermined. The CDR3 is cut off 3 residues early in the read; its end comes from the germline J gene. The chain recombines TRBV7-2 with TRBJ2-3; D not resolved. The sequence derives from a human donor with common variable immunodeficiency. Sequencing used peripheral blood mononuclear cells. CDR3 in amino acids: CASSLGVPDTQYF. Partial CDR3 DNA: TGTGCCAGCAGCTTAGGCGTGCCAGATACG. Variable domain in full (rest from reference TRBV7-2 and TRBJ2-3): GAGVSQSPSNKVTEKGKDVELRCDPISGHTALYWYRQSLGQGLEFLIYFQGNSAPDKSGLPSDRFSAERTGGSVSTLTIQRTQQEDSAVYLCASSLGVPDTQYFGPGTRLTVL.